This is a list of T cell receptor beta chains from one sample in a study of blood T cell repertoires in COVID-19. Sequencing used immunoSEQ multiplex PCR; TCRdb keeps in-frame clones, though not all of them. The data contain 270,000 or so clones, approximately 84% of them singletons. Sequenced input: peripheral blood. These receptors all stem from a human donor with COVID-19, enrolled during active disease. The donor label of this sample is uncertain. The CDR3 runs from the conserved cysteine through the conserved F or W. The D gene is left open where the match is weak. A row's size may be missing; if present it is once, few, many or a size class.

v_gene	j_gene	abundance	d_gene	CDR3nt	CDR3aa
TRBV9	TRBJ2-7	.	TRBD1	TGTGCCAGCAGCGCCTTAGGACAGGGGCCATACGAGCAGTACTTC	CASSALGQGPYEQYF
TRBV20-1	TRBJ2-4	.	.	TGCAGTGCTAGTGACCCAGGGGCCAAAAACATTCAGTACTTC	CSASDPGAKNIQYF
TRBV2	TRBJ2-5	few	TRBD2	TGTGCCAGCAGTGATAGCGGGAGCCGCCAAGAGACCCAGTACTTC	CASSDSGSRQETQYF
TRBV5-1	TRBJ2-7	.	TRBD1	TGCGCCAGCAGCAATGACAGGGGGCTAAACTCCTACGAGCAGTACTTC	CASSNDRGLNSYEQYF
TRBV20-1	TRBJ1-2	.	.	TGCAGTAACAGGGATAACTATGGCTACACCTTC	CSNRDNYGYTF
TRBV3-1/TRBV3-2	TRBJ2-1	.	TRBD2	TGTGCCAGCAGCCAAGAAGGGACTAGGAACTTCTTC	CASSQEGTRNFF
TRBV7-2	TRBJ2-5	many	TRBD1	TGTGCCAGCAGCTTCAGGACCAGGGGGCGAGAGACCCAGTACTTC	CASSFRTRGRETQYF
TRBV28	TRBJ2-3	.	TRBD2	TGTGCCAGCAGGACGACTAGCGGGAGGGCAGATACGCAGTATTTT	CASRTTSGRADTQYF
TRBV19	TRBJ2-3	once	.	TGTGCCAGTAGTCCCCAGGGGGGTTCTTTCGATACGCAGTATTTT	CASSPQGGSFDTQYF
TRBV3-1/TRBV3-2	TRBJ2-5	.	TRBD1	TGTGCCAGCAGCCGACAGGGGGCATCGCAAGAGACCCAGTACTTC	CASSRQGASQETQYF
TRBV6-6	TRBJ2-5	.	.	TGTGCCAGCCGTTCACAGGGTGGATGGAAAGAGACCCAGTACTTC	CASRSQGGWKETQYF
TRBV30	TRBJ1-5	.	.	TGTGCCTGGAGTACCGGGGGGCCCCAGCATTTT	CAWSTGGPQHF
TRBV30	TRBJ1-2	.	.	TGTGCCTGGAGTGTGGGGCTGGCAGGGACTAATGGCTACACCTTC	CAWSVGLAGTNGYTF
TRBV2	TRBJ2-7	few	.	TGTGCCAGCAGTGAAGTCGTACCTTCCGTGAGAGAGCAGTACTTC	CASSEVVPSVREQYF
TRBV9	TRBJ2-3	.	TRBD2	TGTGCCAGCAGCGAAGGGACTAGCGGGACCACAGATACGCAGTATTTT	CASSEGTSGTTDTQYF
TRBV5-4	TRBJ2-7	.	.	TGTGCCAGCAGGAATGGACTGGAAACCTACGAGCAGTACTTC	CASRNGLETYEQYF
TRBV11-2	TRBJ1-6	.	TRBD1	TGTGCCAGCAGCTTAGGTGGGGACAGAAGTTTGTCTTCACCCCTCCACTTT	CASSLGGDRSLSSPLHF
TRBV28	TRBJ1-4	.	.	TGTGCCAGCAGGTTAGCACAGGGCGCAACTAATGAAAAACTGTTTTTT	CASRLAQGATNEKLFF
TRBV18	TRBJ1-2	.	.	TGTGCCAGCTCACCCCCGTCTTCCGGCTATGGCTACACCTTC	CASSPPSSGYGYTF
TRBV9	TRBJ2-1	.	.	TGTGCCAGCAGCGCGACGACAGCTTCCAATGAGCAGTTCTTC	CASSATTASNEQFF
TRBV5-1	TRBJ2-5	.	.	TGCGCCAGCAGTAGACAGACCCCGTACCAAGAGACCCAGTACTTC	CASSRQTPYQETQYF
TRBV2	TRBJ2-3	.	TRBD1	TGTGCCAGCAGTACTCGACAGGGTCGTGTAGATACGCAGTATTTT	CASSTRQGRVDTQYF
TRBV6-1	TRBJ2-1	.	TRBD2	TGTGCCAGCAGTGAAACGATCCGAGCGGGAGACCCTCTGAATGAGCAGTTCTTC	CASSETIRAGDPLNEQFF
TRBV6-5	TRBJ2-3	.	TRBD2	TGTGCCAGCAGTTACGCACTAGCGGGGAGGGCAGATACGCAGTATTTT	CASSYALAGRADTQYF
TRBV19	TRBJ2-1	.	TRBD2	TGTGCCAGTAGAGATCCGGGACTAGCGGGAGGGGCCCCCCGTTTAGATGAGCAGTTCTTC	CASRDPGLAGGAPRLDEQFF
TRBV6-1	TRBJ2-6	.	.	TGTGCCAGCAGTGTTACTTGGACAGCTGGGGCCAACGTCCTGACTTTC	CASSVTWTAGANVLTF
TRBV19	TRBJ1-4	.	.	TGTGCCAGTAAGGGGTGGGCCGAAAAACTGTTTTTT	CASKGWAEKLFF
TRBV9	TRBJ1-1	few	.	TGTGCCAGCAGCGTAGGCTCCAGGGTGACTGAAGCTTTCTTT	CASSVGSRVTEAFF
TRBV9	TRBJ1-5	once	TRBD1	TGTGCCAGCAGCGTATTTGACAGGGGGAATCAGCCCCAGCATTTT	CASSVFDRGNQPQHF
TRBV7-9	TRBJ1-4	.	TRBD1	TGTGCCAGCAGCGGTGGCCCCGGGACAGGGGGTGAAAAACTGTTTTTT	CASSGGPGTGGEKLFF
TRBV19	TRBJ2-7	once	TRBD1	TGTGCCAGTAGTTCGGGCAGGGGGCCCCACGAGCAGTACTTC	CASSSGRGPHEQYF
TRBV28	TRBJ2-7	few	TRBD2	TGTGCCAGCAGTTCCCCTAGCGGGAGGAGGGGCGAGCAGTACTTC	CASSSPSGRRGEQYF
TRBV18	TRBJ2-5	.	TRBD1	TGTGCCAGCTCACCGACAATGACAGGGGAAGAGACCCAGTACTTC	CASSPTMTGEETQYF
TRBV7-2	TRBJ1-4	once	.	TGTGCCAGCAGTCTTTCAACTAATGAAAAACTGTTTTTT	CASSLSTNEKLFF
TRBV7-2	TRBJ1-2	.	.	TGTGCCAGCAGCTTAGCGGCGGGCTATGGCTACACCTTC	CASSLAAGYGYTF
TRBV7-3	TRBJ2-1	.	TRBD2	TGTGCCAGCAGCTTAAATCGGGGACTAGCGGGAGCCGAGCAGTTCTTC	CASSLNRGLAGAEQFF
TRBV14	TRBJ2-1	.	TRBD2	TGTGCCAGCAGCCCCCTCCTAGCGGGCTACAATGAGCAGTTCTTC	CASSPLLAGYNEQFF
TRBV5-1	TRBJ1-2	few	.	TGCGCCAGCAGCTTGGAGGGCAGGGTAGACTATGGCTACACCTTC	CASSLEGRVDYGYTF
TRBV18	TRBJ2-1	.	TRBD2	TGTGCCAGCTCTCTCGGACTAGCGGGTGATGAGCAGTTCTTC	CASSLGLAGDEQFF
TRBV9	TRBJ2-5	.	TRBD1	TGTGCCAGCAGCGTAGCCGTACAGGGGGCCCAAGAGACCCAGTACTTC	CASSVAVQGAQETQYF
TRBV5-1	TRBJ2-2	.	TRBD2	TGCGCCAGCAGCAGCCGGACTAGCGGGACAAACACCGGGGAGCTGTTTTTT	CASSSRTSGTNTGELFF
TRBV30	TRBJ2-1	.	TRBD2	TGTGCCTGGAGCGCGGCGACGTCGGCGGGAGGCTACAATGAGCAGTTCTTC	CAWSAATSAGGYNEQFF
TRBV7-2	TRBJ2-5	.	.	TGTGCCAGCAGCTTAGGCGGGAAAGAGACCCAGTACTTC	CASSLGGKETQYF
TRBV7-2	TRBJ2-2	few	.	TGTGCCAGCAGCTGGGATAGCGCGTGGACCGGGGAGCTGTTTTTT	CASSWDSAWTGELFF
TRBV19	TRBJ1-5	.	TRBD1	TGTGCCAGTAGTATGACCCGGACAGGTCCCACCCGAACCCCAGATCAGCCCCAGCATTTT	CASSMTRTGPTRTPDQPQHF
TRBV3-1/TRBV3-2	TRBJ2-7	.	.	TGTGCCAGCAGCCAAGATCGTCGAGGAATCTACGAGCAGTACTTC	CASSQDRRGIYEQYF
TRBV4-1	TRBJ2-7	.	.	TGCGCCAGCAGCCAAGATGTCGGGGACTTCTCCTACGAGCAGTACTTC	CASSQDVGDFSYEQYF
TRBV20-1	TRBJ2-2	.	.	TGCAGTGCTAGTCGGGACACCCGGCCCGGGGAGCTGTTTTTT	CSASRDTRPGELFF
TRBV28	TRBJ2-7	.	.	TGTGCCAGCAGGACAGTTTTCTCCTACGAGCAGTACTTC	CASRTVFSYEQYF
TRBV7-7	TRBJ1-3	.	.	TGTGCTAGCAGCAGCGGGGGGTCAGGAAACACCATATATTTT	CASSSGGSGNTIYF
TRBV3-1/TRBV3-2	TRBJ1-4	.	TRBD1	TGTGCCAGCAGCCAAGTGTCGACAGGGCCAAAACTGTTTTTT	CASSQVSTGPKLFF
TRBV15	TRBJ1-6	.	TRBD1	TGTGCCACCAGCAGGGGGACAGAAAATTCACCCCTCCACTTT	CATSRGTENSPLHF
TRBV28	TRBJ2-7	.	TRBD1	TGTGCCAGCAGTTTACAGTCGGGACAGACCTACGAGCAGTACTTC	CASSLQSGQTYEQYF
TRBV28	TRBJ2-3	.	TRBD2	TGTGCCAGCAGTTCCGACCTCGGGAGGGACGGGTCAGATACGCAGTATTTT	CASSSDLGRDGSDTQYF